This TCR beta chain was identified during a study of control samples from healthy donors and cancer patients. The CDR3 is made up of 16 amino acids. Trimming removed 6 bases from V and 4 bases from J; junction bases left unmatched: 9. The V gene's germline CDR1 is LNHDA and CDR2 SQIVND (reference sequence). Sequencing used immunoSEQ multiplex PCR; TCRdb keeps in-frame clones, though not all of them. This table has approximately 120,000 clones, around 88% appearing once. The sequence came from a woman between 45 and 65 years old in good health. Sequencing was done on a sample of blood. This chain uses TRBV19 with TRBJ2-3; 11 bases align to TRBD2. The DNA of the CDR3 is TGTGCCAGTAGGTTTGCGGTAGCGGGGGGGCCAGATACGCAGTATTTT. Translating it yields CASRFAVAGGPDTQYF.